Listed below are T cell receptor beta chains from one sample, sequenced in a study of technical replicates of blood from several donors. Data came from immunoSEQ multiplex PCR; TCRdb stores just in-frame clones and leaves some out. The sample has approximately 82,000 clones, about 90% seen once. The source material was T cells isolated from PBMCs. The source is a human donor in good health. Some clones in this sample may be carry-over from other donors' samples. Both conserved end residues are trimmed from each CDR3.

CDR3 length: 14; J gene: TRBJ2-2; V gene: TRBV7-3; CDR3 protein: ASSLNDRGDTGELF
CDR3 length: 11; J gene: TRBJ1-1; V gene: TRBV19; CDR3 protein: ASSSQGGTEAF
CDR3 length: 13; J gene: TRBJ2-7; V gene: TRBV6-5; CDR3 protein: ASSTLAGGSYEQY
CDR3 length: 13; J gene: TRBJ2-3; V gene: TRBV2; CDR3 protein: AITRLASSTDTQY
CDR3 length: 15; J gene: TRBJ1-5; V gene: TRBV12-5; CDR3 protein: ASGYYGTGGDNQPQH
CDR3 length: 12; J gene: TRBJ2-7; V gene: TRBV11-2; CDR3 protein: ASSLAAGDREQY
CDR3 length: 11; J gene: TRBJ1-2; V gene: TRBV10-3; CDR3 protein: AIRGDRSSGYT
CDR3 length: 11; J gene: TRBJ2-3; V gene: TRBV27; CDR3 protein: ASRRQGADTQY
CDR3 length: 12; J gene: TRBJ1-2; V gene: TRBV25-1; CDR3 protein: ASSEYTGYYGYT
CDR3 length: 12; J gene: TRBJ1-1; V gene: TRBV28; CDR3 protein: ASRSGPGGTEAF
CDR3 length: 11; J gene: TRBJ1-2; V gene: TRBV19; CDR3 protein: ASSSDREGGYT
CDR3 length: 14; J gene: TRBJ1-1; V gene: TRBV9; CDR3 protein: ASSDKTGTGGNEAF
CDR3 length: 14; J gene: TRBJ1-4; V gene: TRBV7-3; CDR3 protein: ASSLSSPGSNEKLF
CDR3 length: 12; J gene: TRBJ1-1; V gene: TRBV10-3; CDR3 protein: AIVRQGAGTEAF
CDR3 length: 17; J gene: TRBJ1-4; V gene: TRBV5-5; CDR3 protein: ASSLEGTGFRGSNEKLF
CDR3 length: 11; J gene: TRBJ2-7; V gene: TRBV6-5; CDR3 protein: ASKKQGHYEQY
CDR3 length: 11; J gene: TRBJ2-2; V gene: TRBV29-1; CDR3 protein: SVEGRNTGELF
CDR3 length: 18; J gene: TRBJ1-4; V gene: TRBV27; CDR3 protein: ASSFCRIGQGLVWDEKLF
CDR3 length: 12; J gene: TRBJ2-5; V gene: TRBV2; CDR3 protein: ASRSRDRLETQY
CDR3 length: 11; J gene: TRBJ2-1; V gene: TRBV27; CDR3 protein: ASSPRGLNEQF
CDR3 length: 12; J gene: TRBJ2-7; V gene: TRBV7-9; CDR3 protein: ASSLLAASYEQY
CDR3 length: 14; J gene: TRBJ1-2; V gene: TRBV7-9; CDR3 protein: ASSLGQGIPNYGYT
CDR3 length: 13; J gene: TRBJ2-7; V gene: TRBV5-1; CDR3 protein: ASSSGLPNSYEQY
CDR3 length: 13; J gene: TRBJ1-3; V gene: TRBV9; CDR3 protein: ASSRDRVDGNTIY
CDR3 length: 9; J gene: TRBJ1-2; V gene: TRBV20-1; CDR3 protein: SAETGAGYT
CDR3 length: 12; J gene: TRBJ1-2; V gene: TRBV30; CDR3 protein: AWSLYTGVNGYT
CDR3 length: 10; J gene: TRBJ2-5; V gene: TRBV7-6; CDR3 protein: ASVRDQETQY
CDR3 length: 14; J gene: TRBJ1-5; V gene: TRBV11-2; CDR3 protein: ASSLEIPPGNQPQH
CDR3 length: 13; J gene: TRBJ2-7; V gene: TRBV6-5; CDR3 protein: ASSYERDSRYEQY
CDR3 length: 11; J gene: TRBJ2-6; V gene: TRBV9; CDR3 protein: ASKGAGANVLT
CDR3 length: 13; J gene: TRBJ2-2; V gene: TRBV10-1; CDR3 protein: ASSERSGFPGELF
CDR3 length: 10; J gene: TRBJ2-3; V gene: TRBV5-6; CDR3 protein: ASSFGGDTQY
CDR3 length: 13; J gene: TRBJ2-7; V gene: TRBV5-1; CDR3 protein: ASRGRGHDPYEQY
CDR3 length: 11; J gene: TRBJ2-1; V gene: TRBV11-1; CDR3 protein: ASSLDRGDEQF
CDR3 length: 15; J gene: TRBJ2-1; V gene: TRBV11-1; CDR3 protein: ASRSIAGGRWDNEQF
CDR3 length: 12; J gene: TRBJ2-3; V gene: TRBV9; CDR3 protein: ASSATGQLDTQY
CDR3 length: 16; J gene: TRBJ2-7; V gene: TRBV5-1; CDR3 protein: ASSLYGTSGGPVYEQY
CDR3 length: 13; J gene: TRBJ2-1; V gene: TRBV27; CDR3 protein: ASSLSVSSYNEQF
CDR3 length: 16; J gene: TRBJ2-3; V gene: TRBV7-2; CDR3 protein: ASSLGGWGAGDEDTQY
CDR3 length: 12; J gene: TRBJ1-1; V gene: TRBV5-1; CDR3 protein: ASSLANEGTEAF
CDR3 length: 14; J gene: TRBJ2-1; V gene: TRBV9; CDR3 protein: ASTATGTSGSNEQF
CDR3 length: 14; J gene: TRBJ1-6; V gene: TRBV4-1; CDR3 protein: ASSPPPLTPWSPLH
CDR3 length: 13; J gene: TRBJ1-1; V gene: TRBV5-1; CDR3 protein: ASSLELQENTEAF
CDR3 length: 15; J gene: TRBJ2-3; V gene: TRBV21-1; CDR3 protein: ASSKDKGQGKSDTQY
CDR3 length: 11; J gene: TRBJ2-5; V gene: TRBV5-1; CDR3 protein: ASSSGTAEAQY
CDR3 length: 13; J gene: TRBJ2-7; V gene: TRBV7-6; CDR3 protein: ASSLVASGSYEQY
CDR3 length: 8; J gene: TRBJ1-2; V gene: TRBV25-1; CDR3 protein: ASMGHGYT
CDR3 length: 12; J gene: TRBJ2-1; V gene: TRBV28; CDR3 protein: ASSPDRGVGEQF
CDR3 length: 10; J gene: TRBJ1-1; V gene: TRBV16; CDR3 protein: ASRDPGSQAF
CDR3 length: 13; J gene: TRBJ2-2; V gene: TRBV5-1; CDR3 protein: ASSSRQTYTGELF
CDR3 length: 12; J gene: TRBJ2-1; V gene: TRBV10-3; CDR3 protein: AISEGAKNNEQF
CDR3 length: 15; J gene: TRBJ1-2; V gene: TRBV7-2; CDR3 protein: ASSSPKGAPLFYGYT
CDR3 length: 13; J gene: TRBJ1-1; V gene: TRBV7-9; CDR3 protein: ASSSRGGMNTEAF